One sample yielded the 29 T cell receptor beta chains listed below, sequenced in a study of blood T cell repertoires in COVID-19. Method: immunoSEQ multiplex PCR; TCRdb's copy keeps in-frame clones and lacks some. The table records more than 110,000 clones, roughly 85% of them present only once. The sample comprised PBMCs or T cells enriched from blood (not recorded which). The receptors originated from a woman in her 50s who had recovered from COVID-19.

This chain joins TRBV5-1 and TRBJ2-3; maybe TRBD2 (5 bases). V was shortened by 5 bases and J by 6 bases, with 25 bases between the two germline ends. Germline CDR1 is SGHRS and CDR2 is YFSETQ. The CDR3 totals 17 residues. For the CDR3, the DNA is TGCGCCAGCAGGGAGGTCGACGGAGGCCCCGATGCTGATACGCAGTATTTT. It codes for CASREVDGGPDADTQYF.

The chain has TRBV24-1 and TRBJ2-1; 8 bases align to TRBD2. V shed 4 bases, J shed 3 bases, and the junction held 7 bases outside the gene matches. This CDR3 spans 16 amino acids. Germline CDR1 reads KGHDR; CDR2 reads SFDVKD. CDR3 bases: TGTGCCACCAGTGACCCCGGGAGGGCCGACTACAATGAGCAGTTCTTC. It yields the protein CATSDPGRADYNEQFF.

The chain employs TRBV2 and TRBJ2-7; unclear D gene. Germline V gene data show CDR1 as SNHLY and CDR2 as FYNNEI. CDR3 size: 12 residues. Trimming took 3 bases from V and 3 from J, leaving 6 bases between them. The DNA of the CDR3 is TGTGCCAGCAGTGAGTCTGTCTACGAGCAGTACTTC. Its translation: CASSESVYEQYF.

This sequence joins TRBV24-1 and TRBJ1-2, with TRBD1 identical over 7 bases. Germline V gene data show CDR1 as KGHDR and CDR2 as SFDVKD. V was pared by 7 bases and J by 2 bases, with 12 bases of the junction left unmatched. The CDR3 has 16 amino acids. As DNA, the CDR3 is TGTGCCACCAGCCCCAAAGGGAACAGGGGAAACTATGGCTACACCTTC. Its translation: CATSPKGNRGNYGYTF.

This chain links TRBV5-3 with TRBJ2-1; 12 nucleotides agree with TRBD2. TRBV5-3 is known as an ORF, though its function is uncertain. V gave up 4 bases and J gave up 7 bases; unmatched junction bases: 9. CDR3 length equals 16 residues. CDR3 DNA: TGTGCCAGAAGCCACCTAGCGGGGGGGCGTGGTAATGAGCAGTTCTTC. Translating gives CARSHLAGGRGNEQFF.

The genes are TRBV7-3 and TRBJ2-1, with 8 positions matching TRBD2. The length of the CDR3 is 15 residues. The germline CDR1 and CDR2 sequences are SGHTA and FQGTGA. Trimming removed 2 bases from V and 8 bases from J; junction bases left unmatched: 8. The CDR3 bases are TGTGCCAGCAGCTTAGAGGGGACTAGAAGTGATGAGCAGTTCTTC. It specifies CASSLEGTRSDEQFF.

V gene TRBV7-8 combines with J gene TRBJ2-7, with D possibly being TRBD2 (6 bases). Germline V gene sequence: CDR1 SGHVS, CDR2 FQNEAQ. This CDR3 is built from 14 residues. V lost 6 bases to trimming and J lost 3 bases, with 15 bases between them. The CDR3 loop is CASRPGLRVYEQYF. CDR3 sequence (DNA): TGTGCCAGCAGACCGGGACTGAGAGTCTACGAGCAGTACTTC. Full variable domain (remainder filled in from reference TRBV7-8 and TRBJ2-7): GAGVSQSPRYKVAKRGQDVALRCDPISGHVSLFWYQQALGQGPEFLTYFQNEAQLDKSGLPSDRFFAERPEGSVSTLKIQRTQQEDSAVYLCASRPGLRVYEQYFGPGTRLTVT.

This sequence joins TRBV2 and TRBJ2-7; 8 positions agree with TRBD1. The CDR3 spans 15 residues. Germline V gene sequence: CDR1 SNHLY, CDR2 FYNNEI. V lost 4 bases to trimming and J lost 2 bases; unmatched junction nucleotides: 7. The CDR3 nucleotides are TGTGCCAGCAGTGCCTCCGGGACAGGAACCTACGAGCAGTACTTC. This sequence encodes CASSASGTGTYEQYF.

The chain is built from TRBV2 and TRBJ2-1, with TRBD2 as a possible D gene (6 bases). This CDR3 is 16 amino acids long. V lost 1 base, J lost 12 bases, and 22 bases lay in between. Germline CDR1 and CDR2: SNHLY and FYNNEI. Here the CDR3 reads CASSEDPVWGGGGQFF. CDR3 coding DNA: TGTGCCAGCAGTGAAGACCCCGTATGGGGAGGCGGCGGGCAGTTCTTC.

This clone has more than one count but fewer than ten. The CDR3 region has the DNA TGCGCCAGCAGCCAAGGCCCGGGGGGCCGCTCTTTGAGCACAGATACGCAGTATTTT. Protein sequence: CASSQGPGGRSLSTDTQYF. The V and J genes are TRBV4-1 and TRBJ2-3, with D possibly being TRBD2 (7 bases). The CDR3 totals 19 residues. Trimming cost V 1 base and J 0 bases, with 20 bases left between them. Germline CDR1 MGHRA, CDR2 YSYEKL.

This clone was recorded a few times. This chain uses TRBV4-1 with TRBJ2-1, with D perhaps TRBD2 (6 bases). The germline CDR1 and CDR2 sequences are MGHRA and YSYEKL. The CDR3 contains 15 residues. Deletions cut 5 bases from V and 8 bases from J, with 19 bases between. CDR3: CASSSPSGSGDEQFF. Here the CDR3 DNA reads TGCGCCAGCAGCTCACCGTCCGGGTCGGGGGATGAGCAGTTCTTC.

In its sample, this clone was seen a few times. The junction departs from the called germline gene at one end, perhaps through a read error. The V call is TRBV5-1, the J call TRBJ1-2; no clear D. CDR3 size: 15 residues. Germline CDR1 SGHRS, CDR2 YFSETQ. CDR3 region: CASSLVATDTPVRDF. In nucleotides, the CDR3 is TGCGCCAGCAGCTTGGTAGCGACGGATACGCCTGTACGGGACTTC.

The J gene is TRBJ2-5, the V gene TRBV30; 8 nucleotides agree with TRBD1. This CDR3 has 15 amino acids. V dropped 5 bases and J dropped 1; count of bases not matched to a gene: 9. Germline lookup yields CDR1 GTSNPN and CDR2 SVGIG (reference sequence). This chain's CDR3 is CAWGLGTGSQETQYF. DNA for the CDR3: TGTGCCTGGGGGCTAGGGACAGGTTCCCAAGAGACCCAGTACTTC.

This clone was observed a single time. The V call is TRBV6-2 or TRBV6-3, the J call TRBJ2-3; D may be TRBD2 (5 bases). Trimming left V 5 bases short and J 2 bases short, with 14 bases between. The CDR3 length is 15 residues. Germline loops: CDR1 MNHEY, CDR2 SVGEGT. The CDR3 region has the DNA TGTGCCAGCAGTCGTGGACTGGATTTCACAGATACGCAGTATTTT. It yields the protein CASSRGLDFTDTQYF.

There are a few counts of this clone. The chain has TRBV27 and TRBJ2-7; the match to TRBD2 covers 11 bases. CDR3 length equals 16 residues. Germline trimming cut 3 bases from V and 5 bases from J; bases unmatched to any gene: 9. Germline V gives CDR1 MNHEY, CDR2 SMNVEV (reference sequence). CDR3 loop: CASSFSMASGRNEQYF. DNA for the CDR3: TGTGCCAGCAGTTTCTCTATGGCTAGCGGGAGGAACGAGCAGTACTTC.

V usage is TRBV24-1 and J usage is TRBJ2-3; 7 bases are a match to TRBD1. The J segment lost 4 bases and the V segment lost 3 bases, leaving 9 bases of the junction unmatched. The germline CDR1 and CDR2 sequences are KGHDR and SFDVKD. This CDR3 spans 16 amino acids. This CDR3 is CATSDPRQGWADTQYF. The CDR3 coding sequence is TGTGCCACCAGTGATCCCCGACAGGGTTGGGCAGATACGCAGTATTTT.

The chain couples TRBV5-1 to TRBJ2-5, with 8 bases that match TRBD1. After removal of 4 bases from V and 6 bases from J, the junction contained 11 bases not matched to a gene. The CDR3 extends over 15 amino acids. Germline loops: CDR1 SGHRS, CDR2 YFSETQ. CDR3 protein: CASSMGTGAGQTQYF. Here the CDR3 DNA reads TGCGCCAGCAGCATGGGGACAGGAGCTGGGCAGACCCAGTACTTC. Variable domain in full (rest from reference TRBV5-1 and TRBJ2-5): KAGVTQTPRYLIKTRGQQVTLSCSPISGHRSVSWYQQTPGQGLQFLFEYFSETQRNKGNFPGRFSGRQFSNSRSEMNVSTLELGDSALYLCASSMGTGAGQTQYFGPGTRLLVL.

With regard to this clone: The same CDR3 is also encoded by other DNA sequences in this sample. The chain couples TRBV5-1 to TRBJ1-5; 8 nucleotides match TRBD1. This CDR3 spans 14 amino acids. Trimming removed 4 bases from V and 7 bases from J; junction bases left unmatched: 7. From germline, CDR1 is SGHRS and CDR2 YFSETQ. CDR3 region: CASSVGQGDQPQHF. The CDR3 DNA follows: TGCGCCAGCAGCGTAGGACAGGGAGACCAGCCCCAGCATTTT. Full variable domain (missing parts from reference TRBV5-1 and TRBJ1-5): KAGVTQTPRYLIKTRGQQVTLSCSPISGHRSVSWYQQTPGQGLQFLFEYFSETQRNKGNFPGRFSGRQFSNSRSEMNVSTLELGDSALYLCASSVGQGDQPQHFGDGTRLSIL.

The V call is TRBV30, the J call TRBJ2-3; 10 nucleotides agree with TRBD1. CDR1 is GTSNPN, CDR2 SVGIG, per germline (reference sequence). CDR3 length: 19 amino acids. Germline trimming cut 8 bases from V and 2 bases from J; bases unmatched to any gene: 22. The CDR3 spells CARAPGQGIYAGPTDTQYF. CDR3 in DNA: TGTGCCAGAGCACCGGGACAGGGGATTTATGCGGGGCCCACAGATACGCAGTATTTT.

This clone was seen only a few times. The V and J genes are TRBV5-1 and TRBJ2-1; the D gene is possibly TRBD1 (5 bases). This CDR3 is 15 amino acids long. Trimming pared 0 bases from V and 7 bases from J, leaving 14 bases between. Per germline, CDR1 SGHRS and CDR2 YFSETQ. CDR3 residues: CASSLAGAGWNEQFF. The CDR3, as DNA: TGCGCCAGCAGCTTGGCTGGGGCCGGTTGGAATGAGCAGTTCTTC.

The rearrangement joins TRBV11-2 to TRBJ2-7, with D tentatively TRBD1 (7 bases). Germline lookup yields CDR1 SGHAT and CDR2 FQNNGV. V lost 5 bases to trimming and J lost 3 bases, with 14 bases between them. This CDR3 spans 14 amino acids. The CDR3 DNA reads TGTGCCAGCAGCCCCTACAGGGGAGGCTACGAGCAGTACTTC. This sequence encodes CASSPYRGGYEQYF.

This chain links TRBV29-1 with TRBJ2-5, with 7 bases matching TRBD2. CDR3 length: 16 residues. Germline CDR1 and CDR2: SQVTM and ANQGSEA. The V and J ends lost 6 bases and 4 bases, in that order; junction bases with no gene match: 17. Written as DNA, the CDR3 is TGCAGCGTCAAACCCTCGATGGCGGGAGCGGGAGAGACCCAGTACTTC. It is translated as CSVKPSMAGAGETQYF.

The chain carries TRBV19 and TRBJ2-7; D may be TRBD2 (5 bases). Trimming removed 1 base at V and 1 base at J, with 14 bases between. Germline V gives CDR1 LNHDA, CDR2 SQIVND (reference sequence). The CDR3 consists of 16 residues. CDR3 in amino acids: CASSIVPGRLSYEQYF. CDR3 sequence (DNA): TGTGCCAGTAGTATAGTGCCGGGGAGACTATCCTACGAGCAGTACTTC.

V and J are TRBV7-2 and TRBJ1-2; D gene ambiguous. CDR1 is SGHTA, CDR2 FQGNSA, per germline. Between the trimmed V and J ends, which lost 1 base and 4 bases, there was a span of 19 bases. The CDR3 loop spans 17 amino acids. CDR3 nucleotide sequence: TGTGCCAGCAGCTTAGGCGGCAGGAGGAGTTTTGGCTATGGCTACACCTTC. Translating gives CASSLGGRRSFGYGYTF.

V usage is TRBV6-5 and J usage is TRBJ1-5; TRBD1 matches at 7 bases. Germline V CDR1 and CDR2: MNHEY, SVGAGI. V lost 5 bases and J lost 4; bases outside the gene matches: 5. The CDR3 contains 14 residues. DNA of the CDR3: TGTGCCAGCAGTATCGACAGGGCGAATCAGCCCCAGCATTTT. Its protein is CASSIDRANQPQHF.

The rearrangement joins TRBV29-1 to TRBJ2-7; the match to TRBD2 covers 9 bases. The CDR3 length is 14 residues. The V gene's germline CDR1 is SQVTM and CDR2 ANQGSEA. The J segment lost 2 bases and the V segment lost 2 bases, leaving 4 bases of the junction unmatched. This CDR3 reads CSVELGTSPYEQYF. For the CDR3, the DNA is TGCAGCGTTGAACTCGGGACTAGCCCCTACGAGCAGTACTTC.

This chain uses TRBV28 with TRBJ2-7; no reliable D call. V lost 2 bases, J lost 1 base, and 9 bases lay in between. Germline V CDR1 and CDR2: MDHEN, SYDVKM. The CDR3 runs 14 residues. This CDR3 reads CASSLEHLSYEQYF. Written as DNA, the CDR3 is TGTGCCAGCAGTTTAGAACATTTATCCTACGAGCAGTACTTC.

This clone occurred a few times. J is TRBJ2-2 and V is TRBV2; 7 bases fit TRBD2. Looked up from germline, CDR1 is SNHLY and CDR2 is FYNNEI. The CDR3 is made up of 15 amino acids. After removal of 8 bases from V and 4 bases from J, the junction contained 10 bases not matched to a gene. The CDR3 reads CASSQSGTVTGELFF. In DNA, the CDR3 is TGTGCCAGCTCCCAGAGCGGGACGGTCACCGGGGAGCTGTTTTTT. Drawing the rest from reference TRBV2 and TRBJ2-2, the complete variable domain is EPEVTQTPSHQVTQMGQEVILRCVPISNHLYFYWYRQILGQKVEFLVSFYNNEISEKSEIFDDQFSVERPDGSNFTLKIRSTKLEDSAMYFCASSQSGTVTGELFFGEGSRLTVL.

J is TRBJ2-1 and V is TRBV27, with 10 bases identical to TRBD2. This CDR3 is 16 amino acids long. Germline values: CDR1 MNHEY, CDR2 SMNVEV (reference sequence). V was pared by 2 bases and J by 4 bases, with 5 bases of the junction left unmatched. The CDR3 loop reads CASSLRIAGGYNEQFF. The DNA of the CDR3 is TGTGCCAGCAGTTTACGCATAGCGGGGGGTTACAATGAGCAGTTCTTC.